The 4 T cell receptor beta chains in this list originate from one sample, sequenced in a study of tumor-infiltrating lymphocytes in primary liver carcinoma. The source of the blood RNA was unsorted whole blood, and germline DNA was extracted as well. Total RNA amounting to 450 to 550 ng was the source from which TCR beta cDNA was made with a constant-region primer. Three nested multiplex PCR rounds, a slightly modified ARM-PCR method, built the TCR beta libraries. The study ran its first two PCR rounds for 9 to 10 cycles each, using TRBV1-TRBV30 forward primers and a C-beta reverse primer. TCRdb re-called the multiplex PCR reads through MiXCR, storing one row per CDR3 protein. This table holds about 180,000 distinct CDR3 sequences, 60% found once. What was sequenced was peripheral blood. Receptors originate from a middle-aged man with primary liver carcinoma and hepatitis B virus infection.

This chain joins TRBV10-3 and TRBJ2-7, with 7 bases identical to TRBD1. V shed 7 bases and J 5 bases; nucleotides not matched to a gene: 2. The CDR3 is 11 residues long. The germline gives CDR1 ENHRY, CDR2 SYGVKD. The chain's CDR3 is CAIKGADEQYF. The CDR3 DNA reads TGTGCCATCAAGGGGGCTGACGAGCAGTACTTC.

V usage is TRBV5-4 and J usage is TRBJ2-7, with D perhaps matching TRBD2 (6 bases). The CDR3 consists of 14 residues. Germline CDR1 and CDR2: SGHNT and YYREEE (reference sequence). Trimming took off 4 bases at V and 0 bases at J, with 11 bases between the two ends. CDR3 protein: CASSPRGGSYEQYF. The CDR3 coding sequence is TGTGCCAGCAGCCCGAGGGGAGGCTCCTACGAGCAGTACTTC.

There are a few counts of this clonotype. At one end, the junction sequence differs from germline, possibly due to a read error. The genes are TRBV4-1 and TRBJ2-7; D may correspond to TRBD1 or TRBD2 (5 bases each). CDR1 MGHRA and CDR2 YSYEKL come from the germline V gene. This CDR3 comprises 15 residues. The CDR3 sequence is CASSRSPGSSYEQYF. In DNA form, the CDR3 reads TGCGCCAGTAGCCGCTCCCCAGGGAGCTCCTACGAGCAGTACTTC.

The V call is TRBV5-1, the J call TRBJ1-5, with D perhaps TRBD1 (6 bases). Trimming removed 0 bases at V and 5 bases at J, with 9 bases between. This CDR3 contains 14 residues. Germline CDR1 SGHRS, CDR2 YFSETQ. The CDR3 here is CASSLGQADQPQHF. The CDR3 nucleotides are TGCGCCAGCAGCTTGGGACAGGCGGATCAGCCCCAGCATTTT.